The rows below give T cell receptor beta chains drawn from one sample of a study of spatial heterogeneity in lung cancer. Using its own MiXCR run on the 5' RACE reads, TCRdb lists one record per CDR3 protein. The sample has roughly 120,000 distinct CDR3 sequences; about a tenth are singletons. Sample: PBMCs, taken at follow-up. The receptors derive from a female donor with early-stage non-small cell lung cancer. Both conserved end residues are part of each CDR3. For some rows the clone size is stated as once, few or many, or as a class when expanded; others skip it.

clone size	V gene	J gene	CDR3 protein
.	TRBV4-1	TRBJ2-1	CASSQEQYNEQFF
many	TRBV10-3	TRBJ2-7	CAISERGNEQYF
.	TRBV5-1	TRBJ1-1	CASSRGTDNLLTEAFF
few	TRBV10-2	TRBJ1-2	CASSDPAVGYTF
few	TRBV24-1	TRBJ2-2	CATSDPYRPGTLTGELFF
few	TRBV28	TRBJ2-7	CASSSPGRSYEQYF
many	TRBV9	TRBJ2-2	CASSFGQLAGELFF
.	TRBV7-9	TRBJ2-5	CASSGRWAGQETQYF
.	TRBV7-9	TRBJ2-7	CASSLDRGVQYF
.	TRBV5-1	TRBJ1-6	CASSPLGTGSSYNSPLHF
.	TRBV6-1	TRBJ1-5	CASSEGQGHSNQPQHF
.	TRBV18	TRBJ2-3	CASSLAVRGDTQYF
.	TRBV27	TRBJ2-5	CASSGSGVQETQYF
.	TRBV19	TRBJ1-2	CASSIVANLNYGYTF
many	TRBV3-1	TRBJ2-3	CASSKPSGGTDTQYF
.	TRBV9	TRBJ1-1	CASSVVSNMNTEAFF
few	TRBV20-1	TRBJ1-4	CSAYPVFEEKLFF
.	TRBV12-3/TRBV12-4	TRBJ1-4	CASSLLTGGNEKLFF
.	TRBV6-2/TRBV6-3	TRBJ2-2	CASRLGGSAGELFF
.	TRBV12-3/TRBV12-4	TRBJ2-7	CASSLSGTRTYEQYF
few	TRBV5-1	TRBJ2-1	CASSGGQDYNEQFF
.	TRBV10-3	TRBJ1-3	CAISISGNTIYF
many	TRBV29-1	TRBJ2-3	CSVGSGTSGTDTQYF
many	TRBV12-3/TRBV12-4	TRBJ1-1	CASSRRGTNTEAFF
few	TRBV2	TRBJ1-2	CASRLTGANYGYTF
few	TRBV19	TRBJ2-3	CASSPRRGFTDTQYF
.	TRBV10-3	TRBJ1-2	CAISRDTSSNYGYTF
.	TRBV7-2	TRBJ2-3	CASQGRSTDTQYF